These 5 T cell receptor beta chains originate from one sample sequenced in a study of blood T cell repertoires in COVID-19. Data came from immunoSEQ multiplex PCR; TCRdb stores just in-frame clones and leaves some out. This sample has around 40,000 clones, with about 90% found just once. Sequencing input: peripheral blood. Every receptor here comes from a man aged 60 to 69 with COVID-19, enrolled during active disease.

The rearrangement joins TRBV6-6 to TRBJ1-5; 8 nucleotides match TRBD1. Germline CDR1 is MNHNY and CDR2 is SVGAGI (reference sequence). This CDR3 has 13 amino acids. The junction had 3 bases not matched to a gene; V was cut back by 8 bases and J by 3 bases. The CDR3: CASWTGFNQPQHF. The CDR3 nucleotides are TGTGCCAGCTGGACAGGGTTCAATCAGCCCCAGCATTTT.

V usage is TRBV6-2 or TRBV6-3 and J usage is TRBJ1-5; D is unclear. From germline, CDR1 is MNHEY and CDR2 SVGEGT. V shed 5 bases and J shed 4 bases, with 9 bases lying between them. The CDR3 loop spans 13 amino acids. CDR3 region: CASSRSVNQPQHF. The CDR3 DNA reads TGTGCCAGCAGTCGGAGTGTAAATCAGCCCCAGCATTTT.

This chain links TRBV10-1 with TRBJ2-1; D is unclear. The CDR3 has 14 residues. The germline CDR1 and CDR2 sequences are WNHNN and SYGVQD (reference sequence). The V gene lost 2 bases and the J gene lost 9 bases, with 14 bases spanning the gap. The CDR3 nucleotides read TGCGCCAGCAGTGAGAGTGGTAGTTCGGGTGAGCAGTTCTTC. Protein sequence: CASSESGSSGEQFF.

V and J are TRBV5-5 and TRBJ1-1; no reliable D call. Germline values: CDR1 SGHKS, CDR2 YYEKEE (reference sequence). CDR3 length: 16 residues. Trimming stripped 2 bases from V and 1 base from J, with 15 bases between. The CDR3 DNA sequence: TGTGCCAGCAGCTTTTATCCGACAAGTGGGAACACTGAAGCTTTCTTT. It translates to CASSFYPTSGNTEAFF.

This clone was counted only a few times. This chain connects TRBV20-1 to TRBJ2-7; maybe TRBD2 (6 bases). Germline assignment: CDR1 DFQATT and CDR2 SNEGSKA (reference sequence). Between the trimmed V and J ends, which lost 4 bases and 3 bases, there was a span of 7 bases. This CDR3 is 11 amino acids long. CDR3 nucleotide sequence: TGCAGTGCTACCGGGAGCTACGAGCAGTACTTC. This encodes CSATGSYEQYF.